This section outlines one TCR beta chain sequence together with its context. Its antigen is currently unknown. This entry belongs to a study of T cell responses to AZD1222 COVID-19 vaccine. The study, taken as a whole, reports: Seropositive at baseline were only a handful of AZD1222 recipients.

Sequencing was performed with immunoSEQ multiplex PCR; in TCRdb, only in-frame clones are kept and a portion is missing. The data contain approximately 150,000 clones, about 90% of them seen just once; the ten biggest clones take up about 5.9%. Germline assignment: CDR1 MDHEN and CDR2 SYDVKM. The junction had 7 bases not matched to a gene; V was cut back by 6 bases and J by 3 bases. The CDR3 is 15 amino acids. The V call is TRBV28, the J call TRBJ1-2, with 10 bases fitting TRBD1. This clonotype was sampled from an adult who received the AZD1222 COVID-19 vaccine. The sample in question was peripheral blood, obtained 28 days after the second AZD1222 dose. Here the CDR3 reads CASSSSDRGDYGYTF. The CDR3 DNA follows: TGTGCCAGCAGCTCCTCGGACAGGGGGGACTATGGCTACACCTTC.